Sequencing of this T cell receptor beta chain was carried out in a study of blood T cell repertoires in COVID-19 (dated by TCRdb to between 2020 and 2021). In the study overall: Collaborator samples came from the United States, Italy and Spain and covered acute and convalescent phases of COVID-19. Sample metadata almost always included a de-identified subject ID, COVID-19 status, age in years and sex. The dataset comprised deeply sampled blood TCRbeta repertoires from subjects exposed to, actively infected with, or recovered from COVID-19. Samples were obtained from the ongoing ImmuneRACE study (first 160 participants) and from 1,000 to 1,500 subjects provided by 6 global collaborators. Where HLA class I and class II types were available, the types were taken from metadata supplied by the sample provider, not from assay-based typing. The prospective study material was composed of cDNA or gDNA derived from T cells, B-cell-depleted T cells, or PBMCs. The repertoires were released in a freely available public database intended as a resource for research on the immune response to SARS-CoV-2. What the research found in general, with its limitations: The amount of clinical and demographic metadata varied by source and participant and was provided uncurated.

TCRbeta CDR3 regions were amplified from genomic DNA by means of the immunoSEQ Assay, a bias-controlled multiplex PCR. In the paper's pipeline: Nucleated cell counts per sample were estimated from amplification of reference gene primers within the assay. Sequence reads were collapsed and filtered to measure the absolute abundance of every unique TCRbeta CDR3 rearrangement. For each sample, productive Simpson clonality was calculated as the square root of Simpson's diversity index over productive rearrangements. The table comes from immuneACCESS by way of TCRdb, which keeps in-frame sequences with V and J called. Part of the clones is missing from these tables; in studies checked, under half for an unresolved V gene and the rest for unknown reasons. The DNA gave D and trimming, while V, J and clone size come from that table. The sample table records around 160,000 clones; around 82% of these occur just once. The ten top clones hold approximately 13% of the sample.

Of note for this clone: There is no known antigen for this receptor. No clone much larger than this one lies a single base away; base qualities are absent.

Collaborating institutions collected whole blood in K2EDTA tubes following their own protocols. For TCRbeta analysis, collaborators shipped samples as frozen whole blood, isolated PBMCs, or DNA extracted from either of those sample types. Sequencing was done on a sample of peripheral blood. The sequence came from a man in his 60s with active or convalescent COVID-19.

Here the CDR3 is given as CASSWSGQTNQETQYF. The sequenced DNA is TGCGCCAGCAGCTGGTCCGGACAAACGAATCAAGAGACCCAGTACTTC. The chain is made from TRBV5-1 and TRBJ2-5; a weak D assignment points to TRBD1 (5 bases agree). Per the germline V gene, SGHRS is the CDR1 and YFSETQ is the CDR2. The CDR3 has 16 amino acids, counting the end cysteine and phenylalanine. The retained sequence is limited to the CDR3, 48 bases, with the frame set at the first base. V is clipped by 3 bases and J by 2 bases, and the sequence between their germline boundaries is 17 bases long.